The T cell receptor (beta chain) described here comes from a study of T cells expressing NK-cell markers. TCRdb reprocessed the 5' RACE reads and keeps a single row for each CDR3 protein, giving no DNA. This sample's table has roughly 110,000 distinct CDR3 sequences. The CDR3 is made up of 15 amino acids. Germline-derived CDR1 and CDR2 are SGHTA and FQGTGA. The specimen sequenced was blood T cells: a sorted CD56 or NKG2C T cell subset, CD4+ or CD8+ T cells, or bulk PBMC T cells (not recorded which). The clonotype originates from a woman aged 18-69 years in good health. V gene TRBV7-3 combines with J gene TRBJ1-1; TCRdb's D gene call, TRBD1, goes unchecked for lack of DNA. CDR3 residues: CASSLEGTGFTEAFF.